This passage covers 22 T cell receptor beta chains from one sample sequenced in a study of identical twins. From the 5' RACE reads, TCRdb called clonotypes with MiXCR, one entry per CDR3 protein. Counted here are 450,000 to 500,000 distinct CDR3 sequences, 14% occurring once; the ten biggest clones make up approximately 0.9%. The same data also contributed to another study, on yellow fever vaccine responses in identical twins.

What was sequenced was CD4+ T cells sorted from blood. Source of these receptors: a woman in her late teens or twenties in good health.

This clonotype was detected many times. The chain recombines TRBV25-1 with TRBJ2-6, with D unresolved. Trimming stripped 1 base from V and 1 base from J, with 5 bases between. Germline lookup yields CDR1 MGHDK and CDR2 SYGVNS. CDR3 length equals 15 residues. The DNA of the CDR3 is TGTGCCAGCAGTGAATCCCGGTCTGGGGCCAACGTCCTGACTTTC. Protein: CASSESRSGANVLTF.

The chain employs TRBV6-6 and TRBJ2-3, with a weak D call TRBD1 (6 bases). The germline CDR1 and CDR2 sequences are MNHNY and SVGAGI (reference sequence). The CDR3 runs 15 residues. V lost 0 bases and J 5 bases, leaving 12 bases between the germline ends. CDR3 bases: TGTGCCAGCAGTTACTCGAACAGGGTGGGAGATACGCAGTATTTT. It yields the protein CASSYSNRVGDTQYF.

This clonotype was observed a handful of times. The chain carries TRBV4-2 and TRBJ2-1, with 13 bases matching TRBD2. The CDR3 loop spans 20 amino acids. V gave up 2 bases and J gave up 2 bases; unmatched junction bases: 12. The germline gives CDR1 LGHNA, CDR2 YNFKEQ. For the CDR3, the DNA is TGTGCCAGCAGCCAACGAAGACTAGCGGGGGGCTCCCCCACCTACAATGAGCAGTTCTTC. Translating gives CASSQRRLAGGSPTYNEQFF.

This clonotype was found many times. This chain links TRBV20-1 with TRBJ1-2; 10 nucleotides line up with TRBD1. V shed 5 bases and J 2 bases; nucleotides not matched to a gene: 8. The CDR3 sequence is 15 residues long. Germline-derived CDR1 and CDR2 are DFQATT and SNEGSKA (reference sequence). CDR3 loop: CSAASRDRGNYGYTF. In nucleotides, the CDR3 is TGCAGTGCTGCGTCCCGGGACAGGGGCAACTATGGCTACACCTTC.

This clonotype was counted only a few times. The rearrangement joins TRBV11-2 to TRBJ2-1; TRBD1 matches at 12 bases. Germline loops: CDR1 SGHAT, CDR2 FQNNGV. CDR3 length: 14 amino acids. V dropped 0 bases and J dropped 14; count of bases not matched to a gene: 5. For the CDR3, the DNA is TGTGCCAGCAGCTTAGATCGTGGGACAGGGGGCAAGTTCTTC. It is translated as CASSLDRGTGGKFF.

This clonotype was counted only a few times. The chain uses TRBV12-3 or TRBV12-4 and TRBJ2-3, with D maybe TRBD2 (6 bases). This CDR3 has 17 amino acids. The V end lost 1 base, the J end lost 5 bases, and 19 bases lay between the germline ends. The CDR3 protein is CASSLGVLAGRGDTQYF. In DNA form, the CDR3 reads TGTGCCAGCAGTTTAGGGGTACTAGCCGGACGTGGAGATACGCAGTATTTT.

This clonotype has a count of ten or more. This chain connects TRBV29-1 to TRBJ2-5; 12 bases fit TRBD2. The V gene's germline CDR1 is SQVTM and CDR2 ANQGSEA. This CDR3 comprises 14 residues. The ends lost 7 bases at V and 9 bases at J; junction bases unmatched: 12. CDR3 residues: CSAILAGGSGAQYF. The DNA of the CDR3 is TGCAGCGCCATACTAGCGGGGGGCTCAGGGGCCCAGTACTTC. Full variable domain (rest looked up from reference TRBV29-1 and TRBJ2-5): SAVISQKPSRDICQRGTSLTIQCQVDSQVTMMFWYRQQPGQSLTLIATANQGSEATYESGFVIDKFPISRPNLTFSTLTVSNMSPEDSSIYLCSAILAGGSGAQYFGPGTRLLVL.

The table lists this clonotype with a few counts. The rearrangement joins TRBV28 to TRBJ2-5, with TRBD1 identical over 12 bases. V dropped 6 bases and J dropped 5; count of bases not matched to a gene: 10. Germline-derived CDR1 and CDR2 are MDHEN and SYDVKM. The CDR3 is 16 amino acids. In DNA, the CDR3 is TGTGCCAGCAGCTCAACGGGACAGGGGGCTTTGGAGACCCAGTACTTC. Its translation is CASSSTGQGALETQYF.

The gene calls are TRBV29-1 and TRBJ1-5; D uncertain. Trimming removed 8 bases at V and 5 bases at J, with 13 bases between. Germline V gene lookup returns CDR1 SQVTM and CDR2 ANQGSEA. The CDR3 is 12 amino acids. The CDR3 protein is CSTRVGDQPQHF. DNA of the CDR3: TGCAGCACGCGGGTCGGGGATCAGCCCCAGCATTTT.

This clonotype occurred many times. The V gene is TRBV6-5, the J gene TRBJ1-3; D remains ambiguous. The CDR3 has 12 amino acids. CDR1 is MNHEY, CDR2 SVGAGI, per germline. Trimming left V 6 bases short and J 0 bases short, with 3 bases between. The DNA of the CDR3 is TGTGCCAGCAGCGGCTCTGGAAACACCATATATTTT. Translated, it gives CASSGSGNTIYF.

The table lists this clonotype with many counts. The CDR3, as DNA: TGTGCCAGCAGTTACTCTAGGGATTCCACCGGGGAGCTGTTTTTT. As protein: CASSYSRDSTGELFF. This chain joins TRBV6-5 and TRBJ2-2; no definite D call. Trimming removed 0 bases at V and 4 bases at J, with 9 bases between. The CDR3 loop spans 15 amino acids. CDR1 is MNHEY and CDR2 is SVGAGI in the germline V gene.

This clonotype was found a few times. This chain connects TRBV20-1 to TRBJ2-1, with TRBD1 as a possible D gene (7 bases). Germline V CDR1 and CDR2: DFQATT, SNEGSKA (reference sequence). The CDR3 contains 17 residues. Trimming left V 5 bases short and J 0 bases short, with 20 bases between. This CDR3 is CSAPAANRGGSYNEQFF. CDR3 coding DNA: TGCAGTGCTCCAGCGGCGAACAGGGGAGGCTCCTACAATGAGCAGTTCTTC.

This clonotype has more than one count but fewer than ten. The J gene is TRBJ2-6, the V gene TRBV6-1; a possible D gene is TRBD2 (5 bases). The CDR3 is 15 residues long. The germline V gene has CDR1 MNHNS and CDR2 SASEGT. V lost 6 bases to trimming and J lost 1 base, with 10 bases between them. This chain's CDR3 is CASRPGVSGANVLTF. In DNA, the CDR3 is TGTGCCAGCAGACCCGGGGTTTCTGGGGCCAACGTCCTGACTTTC.

The chain employs TRBV5-1 and TRBJ2-1; 10 nucleotides align to TRBD2. CDR1 and CDR2 (germline): SGHRS, YFSETQ. The CDR3 has 16 amino acids. The trim removed 4 bases at V and 2 bases at J, leaving 6 bases unmatched. CDR3 coding DNA: TGCGCCAGCAGCATCGAGCGGGGGGGGACCTACAATGAGCAGTTCTTC. Protein sequence: CASSIERGGTYNEQFF.

This chain uses TRBV20-1 with TRBJ2-7, with 9 positions matching TRBD1. The germline CDR1 and CDR2 sequences are DFQATT and SNEGSKA (reference sequence). J lost 4 bases, V lost 5 bases, and 6 bases had no gene match. The CDR3 totals 13 residues. CDR3 amino acids: CSAPRDRVYEQYF. DNA of the CDR3: TGCAGTGCTCCCCGGGACAGGGTATACGAGCAGTACTTC.

In its sample, this clonotype was seen many times. The chain carries TRBV12-3 or TRBV12-4 and TRBJ2-7; 7 nucleotides line up with TRBD2. Germline trimming cut 3 bases from V and 2 bases from J; bases unmatched to any gene: 4. The CDR3 is 14 amino acids. DNA for the CDR3: TGTGCCAGCAGTTTTGGTCGGGGGGCCTACGAGCAGTACTTC. Protein: CASSFGRGAYEQYF.

This clonotype was observed a few times. A read error may account for a junction end that differs from germline. This chain joins TRBV29-1 and TRBJ1-1; D is ambiguous. Germline V gives CDR1 SQVTM, CDR2 ANQGSEA. This CDR3 is built from 13 residues. CDR3 in amino acids: CSAEPQMNTEAFF. Here the CDR3 DNA reads TGCAGCGCTGAACCCCAAATGAACACTGAAGCTTTCTTT.

This clonotype was detected ten times or more. The V and J genes are TRBV7-3 and TRBJ1-1; D is uncertain. Trimming removed 5 bases at V and 1 base at J, with 8 bases between. Germline assignment: CDR1 SGHTA and CDR2 FQGTGA. The length of the CDR3 is 13 residues. CDR3 in amino acids: CASSKQENTEAFF. For the CDR3, the DNA is TGTGCCAGCAGCAAACAAGAGAACACTGAAGCTTTCTTT.

A few counts support this clonotype. The chain combines TRBV6-1 with TRBJ2-1; D is possibly TRBD1 or TRBD2 (5 bases each). Per germline, CDR1 MNHNS and CDR2 SASEGT. The CDR3 covers 14 residues. V lost 8 bases, J lost 6 bases, and 17 bases lay in between. The CDR3 coding sequence is TGTGCCAGCTCCGGACTGCCTCAGGGCAATGAGCAGTTCTTC. Protein: CASSGLPQGNEQFF.

There are a few counts of this clonotype. The chain joins TRBV18 to TRBJ2-7; D is ambiguous. V was trimmed by 3 bases and J by 0 bases, leaving 18 bases between them. CDR1 and CDR2 from the germline V gene are KGHSH and LQKENI. This CDR3 spans 17 amino acids. The CDR3 nucleotides are TGTGCCAGCTCACCGATTATAACCACGCCCAGCTCCTACGAGCAGTACTTC. It specifies CASSPIITTPSSYEQYF.

The CDR3 protein is CSARVRDQPQHF. The CDR3 DNA sequence: TGCAGTGCTAGAGTTCGGGACCAGCCCCAGCATTTT. The chain is built from TRBV20-1 and TRBJ1-5; TRBD1 might be the D (5 bases). CDR1 and CDR2 (germline): DFQATT, SNEGSKA (reference sequence). The CDR3 sequence is 12 residues long. Between the trimmed V and J ends, which lost 1 base and 7 bases, there was a span of 8 bases.

The chain is built from TRBV7-2 and TRBJ1-5; D is unclear. Germline CDR1 and CDR2: SGHTA and FQGNSA. The CDR3 loop spans 13 amino acids. The V end lost 6 bases, the J end lost 3 bases, and 9 bases lay between the germline ends. In DNA form, the CDR3 reads TGTGCCAGCAGGAAGGGCCACAATCAGCCCCAGCATTTT. Its translation is CASRKGHNQPQHF.